This T cell receptor (beta chain) was captured by sequencing in a study of spatial heterogeneity in lung cancer. The CDR3 is 17 residues long. The V gene's germline CDR1 is SGDLS and CDR2 YYNGEE. V was clipped by 0 bases and J by 1 base; unmatched bases: 7. This clonotype was seen at least ten times. Each CDR3 protein gets one entry after TCRdb re-called the 5' RACE reads with MiXCR. This repertoire shows some 7,200 distinct CDR3 sequences, 7.5% to 10% found once; its top ten account for roughly 25%. As for time point: sample taken at primary tumor resection. Patients with untreated early-stage non-small cell lung cancer, numbering 72, were the donors.

The sequencing used normal lung tissue next to the tumor, collected at surgery. This chain uses TRBV9 with TRBJ2-1, with TRBD2 matching over 7 bases. The receptor's source is a male donor with early-stage non-small cell lung cancer. CDR3 region: CASSVGIAGPSYNEQFF. CDR3 DNA sequence: TGTGCCAGCAGCGTAGGGATAGCGGGTCCATCCTACAATGAGCAGTTCTTC.